Listed here is a single T cell receptor beta chain. A junction end diverges from the germline sequence, so it may reflect a read error. This CDR3 region has 16 residues. CDR1 and CDR2 (germline): SEHNR, FQNEAQ (reference sequence). The data are from a study of blood T cell repertoires in COVID-19. Across the study: The United States, Italy and Spain were the sources of the acute and convalescent COVID-19 samples. T cells, B-cell-depleted T cells, or PBMCs provided the cDNA or gDNA that served as material.

Clones were read by immunoSEQ multiplex PCR, and TCRdb kept only the in-frame ones, dropping some. Of about 280,000 clones listed, nearly 90% are singletons. Cohort allocation depended upon clinical history that participants reported. Recovered status in Cohort 3 required two negative PCRs, clearance, or symptom resolution. J is TRBJ2-7 and V is TRBV7-9; TRBD2 aligns across 7 bases. The origin of this receptor is a woman in her thirties who had recovered from COVID-19. The material sequenced was PBMCs or T cells enriched from blood (not recorded which). CDR3 coding DNA: TGTGCCGGCAGCTTCCCCCCGGGGCGGGAGTACTACGAGCAGTACTTC. Amino acids: CAGSFPPGREYYEQYF.